The 6 T cell receptor beta chains in this list originate from one sample, sequenced in a study of blood T cells in healthy people across ages. Together with a sample-barcoded 5' primer, a J-beta primer mix was included in a second PCR lasting about 7 to 11 cycles. A single record per CDR3 protein comes from TCRdb applying MiXCR to the 5' RACE reads. The sample lists around 800,000 distinct CDR3 sequences, around 42% occurring once. Sequencing was done on a sample of blood. The receptors were sampled from a man aged 60-69 years in good health.

The J gene is TRBJ1-5, the V gene TRBV7-2; TRBD1 matches at 7 bases. The CDR3 has 15 amino acids. Germline CDR1 reads SGHTA; CDR2 reads FQGNSA. V shed 5 bases, J shed 0 bases, and the junction held 4 bases outside the gene matches. The DNA for the CDR3 is TGTGCCAGCAGCCGACAGGGATATAGCAATCAGCCCCAGCATTTT. This gives the protein CASSRQGYSNQPQHF.

As concerns this clonotype: The junction departs from germline at one end; a sequencing error may be responsible. The J gene is TRBJ1-6, the V gene TRBV2, with TRBD1 as a possible D gene (5 bases). This CDR3 comprises 12 residues. Germline loops: CDR1 SNHLY, CDR2 FYNNEI. The CDR3 reads CASAGLRSPPHF. For the CDR3, the DNA is TGTGCCAGCGCGGGACTTCGGTCACCCCCCCACTTT.

This clonotype appeared many times. V gene TRBV19 combines with J gene TRBJ2-7; D might be TRBD1 (6 bases). Germline-derived CDR1 and CDR2 are LNHDA and SQIVND (reference sequence). The CDR3 length is 14 residues. V lost 3 bases and J 5 bases, leaving 14 bases between the germline ends. This CDR3 reads CASSIGRDKHEQYF. CDR3 bases: TGTGCCAGTAGTATCGGCAGGGACAAACACGAGCAGTACTTC.

The V gene is TRBV6-6, the J gene TRBJ2-5, with D tentatively TRBD1 (6 bases). The germline gives CDR1 MNHNY, CDR2 SVGAGI (reference sequence). The CDR3 contains 16 residues. V lost 6 bases, J lost 2 bases, and 19 bases lay in between. CDR3 sequence: CASSRKGQTKQETQYF. The CDR3 nucleotides read TGTGCCAGCAGCCGAAAAGGACAGACCAAACAAGAGACCCAGTACTTC.

The chain is built from TRBV4-1 and TRBJ2-1; 9 bases fit TRBD1. The CDR3 loop spans 15 amino acids. Germline lookup yields CDR1 MGHRA and CDR2 YSYEKL. J was trimmed by 13 bases and V by 1 base; bases with no gene match: 11. Written as DNA, the CDR3 is TGCGCCAGCAGCCAAGGGACAGGGGATTTGGAGACCCAGTTCTTC. It translates to CASSQGTGDLETQFF.

The J gene is TRBJ2-1, the V gene TRBV29-1, with TRBD2 identical over 8 bases. The CDR3 is 13 amino acids. Germline values: CDR1 SQVTM, CDR2 ANQGSEA. J gave up 8 bases and V 5 bases, and 8 bases lay outside the gene matches. CDR3 sequence reads: CSVLERGRDEQFF. The DNA for the CDR3 is TGCAGCGTTTTGGAGCGGGGGAGGGATGAGCAGTTCTTC.